This T cell receptor (beta chain) was retrieved from a study of cytomegalovirus exposure and HLA in healthy donors. Study-wide findings and caveats: In a later analysis, parvovirus B19, influenza, CMV and Epstein-Barr virus appeared linked to several top co-occurrence clusters. TCR beta V- and J-gene trimming was later associated with a missense DCLRE1C variant. Altogether, some 170 TCR beta chains were recorded as cytomegalovirus-associated. Accurate prediction of HLA-A and HLA-B alleles (for most subjects) was reportedly achieved from TCR beta sequences.

Use of 60 Vbeta and 13 Jbeta primers characterized the PCR. The protocol was immunoSEQ multiplex PCR, while the TCRdb copy is restricted to in-frame clones and leaves out a portion. The repertoire holds some 180,000 clones, with roughly 74% as singletons. This CDR3 comprises 16 residues. V was clipped by 0 bases and J by 0 bases; unmatched bases: 3. Germline V gives CDR1 SGDLS, CDR2 YYNGEE. Turning to this clone: Its antigen is not known.

The material sequenced was PBMCs. The chain employs TRBV9 and TRBJ1-1; 9 bases match TRBD1. The source of this sequence is a female donor in good health and CMV-seronegative. The CDR3, as DNA: TGTGCCAGCAGCGTAGGTGGACAGGGGATGAACACTGAAGCTTTCTTT. Its translation: CASSVGGQGMNTEAFF. The full variable domain, with the rest looked up from reference TRBV9 and TRBJ1-1, is DSGVTQTPKHLITATGQRVTLRCSPRSGDLSVYWYQQSLDQGLQFLIQYYNGEERAKGNILERFSAQQFPDLHSELNLSSLELGDSALYFCASSVGGQGMNTEAFFGQGTRLTVV.